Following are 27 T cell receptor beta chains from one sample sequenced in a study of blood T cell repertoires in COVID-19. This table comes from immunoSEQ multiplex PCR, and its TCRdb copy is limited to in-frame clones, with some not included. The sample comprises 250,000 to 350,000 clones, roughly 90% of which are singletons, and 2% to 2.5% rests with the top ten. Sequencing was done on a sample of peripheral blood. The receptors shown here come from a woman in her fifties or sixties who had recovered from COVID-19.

The CDR3: CASSGGRGQRPYEQYF. In DNA form, the CDR3 reads TGTGCCAGCAGTGGCGGCCGGGGACAGCGACCCTACGAGCAGTACTTC. This chain links TRBV27 with TRBJ2-7, with 7 bases identical to TRBD1. The trim removed 5 bases at V and 2 bases at J, leaving 12 bases unmatched. This CDR3 spans 16 amino acids. The germline gives CDR1 MNHEY, CDR2 SMNVEV (reference sequence).

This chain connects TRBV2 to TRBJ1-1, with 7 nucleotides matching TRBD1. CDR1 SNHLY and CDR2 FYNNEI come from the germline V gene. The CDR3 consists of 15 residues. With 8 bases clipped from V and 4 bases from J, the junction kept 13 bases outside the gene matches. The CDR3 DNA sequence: TGTGCCAGCGCAGGGGGACTGGGACGTGGCACTGAAGCTTTCTTT. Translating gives CASAGGLGRGTEAFF.

The CDR3 sequence: CAWSPDRVSYGYTF. The CDR3 DNA is TGTGCCTGGAGTCCTGACAGAGTTTCCTATGGCTACACCTTC. The genes are TRBV30 and TRBJ1-2, with D perhaps matching TRBD1 (5 bases). Trimming stripped 2 bases from V and 4 bases from J, with 14 bases between. Looked up from germline, CDR1 is GTSNPN and CDR2 is SVGIG (reference sequence). CDR3 length: 14 residues.

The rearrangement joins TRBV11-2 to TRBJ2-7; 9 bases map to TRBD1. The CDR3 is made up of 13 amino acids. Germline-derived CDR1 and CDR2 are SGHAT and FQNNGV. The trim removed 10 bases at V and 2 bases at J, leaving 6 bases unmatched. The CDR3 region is CATAGQGAYEQYF. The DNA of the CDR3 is TGTGCCACTGCGGGACAGGGTGCCTACGAGCAGTACTTC.

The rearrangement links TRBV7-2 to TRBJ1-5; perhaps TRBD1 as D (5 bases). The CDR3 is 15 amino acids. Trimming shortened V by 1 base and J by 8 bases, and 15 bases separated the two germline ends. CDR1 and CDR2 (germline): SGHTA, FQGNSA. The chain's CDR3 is CASSLGRGQFEPQHF. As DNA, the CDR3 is TGTGCCAGCAGCTTAGGGAGGGGTCAGTTTGAGCCCCAGCATTTT.

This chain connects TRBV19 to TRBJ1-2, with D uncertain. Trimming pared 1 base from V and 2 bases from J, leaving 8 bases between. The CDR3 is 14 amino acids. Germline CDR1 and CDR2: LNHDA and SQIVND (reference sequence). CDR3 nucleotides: TGTGCCAGTAGTATAGGAGGGTTCAACTATGGCTACACCTTC. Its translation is CASSIGGFNYGYTF.

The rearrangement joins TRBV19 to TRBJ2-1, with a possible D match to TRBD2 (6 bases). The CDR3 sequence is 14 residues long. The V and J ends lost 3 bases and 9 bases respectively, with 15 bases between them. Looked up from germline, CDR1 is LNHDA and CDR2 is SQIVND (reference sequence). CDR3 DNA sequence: TGTGCCAGTAGTATCGTCAGGGAGGCCTTTGAGCAGTTCTTC. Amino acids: CASSIVREAFEQFF.

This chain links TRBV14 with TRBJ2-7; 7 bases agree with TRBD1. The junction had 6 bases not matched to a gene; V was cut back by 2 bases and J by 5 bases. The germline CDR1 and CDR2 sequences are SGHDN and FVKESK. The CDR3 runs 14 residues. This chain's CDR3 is CASSQFLTGDEQYF. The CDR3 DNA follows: TGTGCCAGCAGCCAATTTTTAACAGGGGACGAGCAGTACTTC. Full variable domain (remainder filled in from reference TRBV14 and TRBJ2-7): EAGVTQFPSHSVIEKGQTVTLRCDPISGHDNLYWYRRVMGKEIKFLLHFVKESKQDESGMPNNRFLAERTGGTYSTLKVQPAELEDSGVYFCASSQFLTGDEQYFGPGTRLTVT.

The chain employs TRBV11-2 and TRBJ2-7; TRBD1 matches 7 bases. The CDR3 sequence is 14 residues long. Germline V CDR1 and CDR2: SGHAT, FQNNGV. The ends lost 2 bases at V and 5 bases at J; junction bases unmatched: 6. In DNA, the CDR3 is TGTGCCAGCAGCTTACCCGGGACAGAAAACGAGCAGTACTTC. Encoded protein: CASSLPGTENEQYF.

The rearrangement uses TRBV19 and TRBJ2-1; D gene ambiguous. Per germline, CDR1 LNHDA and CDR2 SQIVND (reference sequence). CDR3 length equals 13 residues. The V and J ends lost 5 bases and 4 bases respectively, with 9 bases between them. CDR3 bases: TGTGCCAGTAGTGCCGCTAGATACAATGAGCAGTTCTTC. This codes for CASSAARYNEQFF.

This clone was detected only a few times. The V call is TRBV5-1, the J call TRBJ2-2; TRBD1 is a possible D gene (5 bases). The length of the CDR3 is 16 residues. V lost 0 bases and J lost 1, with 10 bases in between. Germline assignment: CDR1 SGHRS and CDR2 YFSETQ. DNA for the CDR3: TGCGCCAGCAGCTTGGAGACAGCACGGAACACCGGGGAGCTGTTTTTT. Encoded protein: CASSLETARNTGELFF.

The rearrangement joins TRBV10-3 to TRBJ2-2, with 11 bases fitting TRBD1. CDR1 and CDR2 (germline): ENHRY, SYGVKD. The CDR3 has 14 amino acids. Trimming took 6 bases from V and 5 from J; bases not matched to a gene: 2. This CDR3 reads CAIRGDRGTGELFF. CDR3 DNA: TGTGCCATCAGGGGGGACAGGGGGACCGGGGAGCTGTTTTTT.

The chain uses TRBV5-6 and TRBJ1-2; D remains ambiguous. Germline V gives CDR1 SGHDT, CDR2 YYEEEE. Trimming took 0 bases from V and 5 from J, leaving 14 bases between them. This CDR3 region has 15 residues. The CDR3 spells CASSLGAKEPYGYTF. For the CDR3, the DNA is TGTGCCAGCAGCTTGGGCGCAAAAGAGCCTTATGGCTACACCTTC.

The CDR3: CATNHREVQPQHF. The CDR3 DNA is TGTGCCACCAATCACAGGGAAGTGCAGCCCCAGCATTTT. This chain links TRBV24-1 with TRBJ1-5, with D possibly matching TRBD1 (6 bases). The CDR3 runs 13 residues. Between the trimmed V and J ends, which lost 8 bases and 7 bases, there was a span of 14 bases. Germline V gene data show CDR1 as KGHDR and CDR2 as SFDVKD.

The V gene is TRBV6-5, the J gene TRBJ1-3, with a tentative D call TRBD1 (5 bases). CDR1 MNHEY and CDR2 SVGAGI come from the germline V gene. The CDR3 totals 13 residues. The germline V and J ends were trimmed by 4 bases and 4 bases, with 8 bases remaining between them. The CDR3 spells CASSSPGGNTIYF. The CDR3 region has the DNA TGTGCCAGCAGTTCCCCAGGGGGAAACACCATATATTTT.

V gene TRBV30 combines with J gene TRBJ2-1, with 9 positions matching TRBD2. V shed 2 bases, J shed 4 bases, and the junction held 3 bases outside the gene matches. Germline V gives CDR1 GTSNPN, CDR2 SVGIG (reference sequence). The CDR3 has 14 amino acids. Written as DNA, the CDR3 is TGTGCCTGGAGTCCCCTAGCGGGGTACAATGAGCAGTTCTTC. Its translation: CAWSPLAGYNEQFF.

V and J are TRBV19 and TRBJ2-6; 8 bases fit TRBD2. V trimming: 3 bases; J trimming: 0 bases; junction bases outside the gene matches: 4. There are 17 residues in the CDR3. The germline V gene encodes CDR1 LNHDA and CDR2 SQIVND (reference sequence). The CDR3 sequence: CASSIRGRSSGANVLTF. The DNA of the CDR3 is TGTGCCAGTAGTATTCGCGGGAGGAGCTCTGGGGCCAACGTCCTGACTTTC.

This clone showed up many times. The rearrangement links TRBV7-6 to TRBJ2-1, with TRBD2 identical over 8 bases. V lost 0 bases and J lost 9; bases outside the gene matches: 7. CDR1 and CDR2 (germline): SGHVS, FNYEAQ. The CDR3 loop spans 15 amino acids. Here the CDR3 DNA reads TGTGCCAGCAGCTTAGCGGCGGGAGGAGGCTTTGAGCAGTTCTTC. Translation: CASSLAAGGGFEQFF.

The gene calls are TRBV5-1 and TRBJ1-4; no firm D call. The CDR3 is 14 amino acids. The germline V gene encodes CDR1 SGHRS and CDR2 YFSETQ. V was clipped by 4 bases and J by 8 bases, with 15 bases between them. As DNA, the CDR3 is TGCGCCAGCAGCCTGGTTGGGGAGCGGGAAAAACTGTTTTTT. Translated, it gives CASSLVGEREKLFF.

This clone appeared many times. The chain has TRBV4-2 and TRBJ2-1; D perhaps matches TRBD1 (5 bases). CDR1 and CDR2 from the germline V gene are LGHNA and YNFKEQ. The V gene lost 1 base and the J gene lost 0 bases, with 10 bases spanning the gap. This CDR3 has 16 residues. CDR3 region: CASSQAQGVSYNEQFF. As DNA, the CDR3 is TGTGCCAGCAGCCAAGCCCAGGGTGTCTCCTACAATGAGCAGTTCTTC.

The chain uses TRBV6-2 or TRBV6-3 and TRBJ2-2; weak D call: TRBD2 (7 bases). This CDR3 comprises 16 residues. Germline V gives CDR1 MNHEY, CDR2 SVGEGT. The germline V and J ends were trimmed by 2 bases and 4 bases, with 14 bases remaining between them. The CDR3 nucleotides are TGTGCCAGCAGTTACGGCGGGGGCTGGACCACCGGGGAGCTGTTTTTT. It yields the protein CASSYGGGWTTGELFF.

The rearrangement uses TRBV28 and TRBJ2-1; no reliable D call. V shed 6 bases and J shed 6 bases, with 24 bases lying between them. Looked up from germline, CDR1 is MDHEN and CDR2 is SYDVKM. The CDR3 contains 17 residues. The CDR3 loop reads CASRAPPGSQRGNEQFF. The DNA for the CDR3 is TGTGCCAGCAGAGCACCCCCCGGTTCCCAACGCGGCAATGAGCAGTTCTTC.

This CDR3 is CASSRPGQLNIQYF. The DNA of the CDR3 is TGTGCCAGCAGCCGTCCAGGGCAGCTGAACATTCAGTACTTC. This chain links TRBV14 with TRBJ2-4; a possible D gene is TRBD1 (5 bases). V lost 4 bases and J 7 bases, leaving 14 bases between the germline ends. This CDR3 is built from 14 residues. Looked up from germline, CDR1 is SGHDN and CDR2 is FVKESK. Filled out from reference TRBV14 and TRBJ2-4, the complete variable domain reads EAGVTQFPSHSVIEKGQTVTLRCDPISGHDNLYWYRRVMGKEIKFLLHFVKESKQDESGMPNNRFLAERTGGTYSTLKVQPAELEDSGVYFCASSRPGQLNIQYFGAGTRLSVL.

The CDR3 loop is CASSVATGLGVEQETQYF. The CDR3 DNA reads TGTGCCAGCAGCGTAGCTACGGGTTTGGGTGTGGAACAAGAGACCCAGTACTTC. The chain couples TRBV9 to TRBJ2-5; D is unresolved. Germline-derived CDR1 and CDR2 are SGDLS and YYNGEE. V was trimmed by 0 bases and J by 2 bases, leaving 20 bases between them. This CDR3 is built from 18 residues.

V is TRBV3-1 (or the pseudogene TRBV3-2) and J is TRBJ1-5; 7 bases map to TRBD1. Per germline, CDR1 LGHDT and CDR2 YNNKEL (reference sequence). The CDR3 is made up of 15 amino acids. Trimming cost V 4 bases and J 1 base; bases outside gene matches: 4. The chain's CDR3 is CASSPYRGSNQPQHF. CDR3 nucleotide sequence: TGTGCCAGCAGCCCCTACAGGGGAAGCAATCAGCCCCAGCATTTT.

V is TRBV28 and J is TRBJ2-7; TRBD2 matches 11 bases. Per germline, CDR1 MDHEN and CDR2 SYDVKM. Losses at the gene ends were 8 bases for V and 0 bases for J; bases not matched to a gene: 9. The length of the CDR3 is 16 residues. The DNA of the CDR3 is TGTGCCAGCGTTACTAGCGGGAGTGAAAGCTCCTACGAGCAGTACTTC. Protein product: CASVTSGSESSYEQYF.

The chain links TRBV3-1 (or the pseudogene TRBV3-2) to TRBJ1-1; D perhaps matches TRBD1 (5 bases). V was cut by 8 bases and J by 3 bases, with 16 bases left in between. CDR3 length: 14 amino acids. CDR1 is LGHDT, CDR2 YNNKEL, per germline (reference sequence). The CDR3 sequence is CASGRGLEHTEAFF. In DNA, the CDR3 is TGTGCCAGCGGGAGGGGCCTCGAGCACACTGAAGCTTTCTTT.